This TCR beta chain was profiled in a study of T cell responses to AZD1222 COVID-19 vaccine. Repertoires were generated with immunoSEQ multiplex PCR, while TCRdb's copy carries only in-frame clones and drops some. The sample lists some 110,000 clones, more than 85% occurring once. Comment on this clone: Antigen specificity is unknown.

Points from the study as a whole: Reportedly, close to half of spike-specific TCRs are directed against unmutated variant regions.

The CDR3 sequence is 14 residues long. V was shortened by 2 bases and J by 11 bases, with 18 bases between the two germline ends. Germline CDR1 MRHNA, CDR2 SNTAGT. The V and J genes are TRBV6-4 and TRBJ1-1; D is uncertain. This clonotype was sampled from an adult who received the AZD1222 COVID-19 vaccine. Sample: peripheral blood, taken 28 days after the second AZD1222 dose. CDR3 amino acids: CASSDPTTGVGAFF. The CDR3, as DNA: TGTGCCAGCAGTGACCCCACGACTGGGGTAGGTGCTTTCTTT.